This TCR beta chain emerged from a study of lymphopenia after photon versus proton radiotherapy. Study results and limitations: Post-nadir diversity loss with photons came from oligoclonal expansion, particularly CD8+ Temra cells. Only patients who died were analyzed for survival; proton advantage is unproven. Under photons, naive T cells and diversity fell while effector/memory populations rose.

As concerns this clone: Its antigen remains unidentified.

The CDR3 consists of 18 residues. Trimming stripped 2 bases from V and 3 bases from J, with 20 bases between. Per the germline V gene, CDR1 is KGHSH and CDR2 is LQKENI. Sequenced by immunoSEQ multiplex PCR; TCRdb stores in-frame clones only, minus some. This sample carries under 35,000 clones, 84% of them seen once, and the ten largest clones take about 15%. Sequencing was performed on peripheral blood, taken from a patient treated with proton-based radiotherapy. The origin of this receptor is a woman aged 70-85 years with pancreatic cancer. The gene calls are TRBV18 and TRBJ1-3; D gene ambiguous. The DNA for the CDR3 is TGTGCCAGCTCACCATTGAGGCGAACAGCGGTCGGTGGAAACACCATATATTTT. Its translation is CASSPLRRTAVGGNTIYF. Full variable domain (rest looked up from reference TRBV18 and TRBJ1-3): NAGVMQNPRHLVRRRGQEARLRCSPMKGHSHVYWYRQLPEEGLKFMVYLQKENIIDESGMPKERFSAEFPKEGPSILRIQQVVRGDSAAYFCASSPLRRTAVGGNTIYFGEGSWLTVV.